This TCR beta chain appears in the sequencing data of a study of cytomegalovirus exposure and HLA in healthy donors. Study results and limitations: Some TCR beta chains (approximately 180 of them) were listed as cytomegalovirus-associated. Three CMV-associated chains were confirmed in vitro to be specific for CMV antigens. Cytomegalovirus status was reportedly diagnosed by the classifier with high specificity and sensitivity.

On this clone: Its specificity is not known.

The V and J ends lost 8 bases and 8 bases respectively, with 15 bases between them. Germline CDR1 and CDR2: WSHSY and SAAADI. The CDR3 has 12 residues. Use of 60 Vbeta and 13 Jbeta primers characterized the PCR. The data were produced by immunoSEQ multiplex PCR, yet TCRdb's version contains in-frame clones alone and is incomplete. This sample has 150,000 to 200,000 clones, with around four fifths found just once. The chain links TRBV10-2 to TRBJ1-2; D remains ambiguous. The sequence was collected from a girl aged 2 to 9 in good health and CMV-seropositive. Source material: PBMCs. CDR3 nucleotides: TGCGCCAGCCGGTGTCGGGAAGAAGGCTACACCTTC. Its protein is CASRCREEGYTF.